These T cell receptor beta chains were read from a single sample in a study of early T cells in non-severe SARS-CoV-2 infection. Each CDR3 protein is one row after TCRdb ran MiXCR on the 5' RACE reads. Among roughly 100,000 distinct CDR3 sequences listed, roughly 12% were seen once. The sample consisted of whole blood, taken at baseline. These receptors all stem from an adult who was a healthcare worker with PCR-confirmed SARS-CoV-2 infection or an uninfected control (not recorded which). The CDR3 runs from the conserved cysteine through the conserved F or W. Fields, in order: D gene, V gene, J gene, clone size, CDR3 protein, CDR3 DNA. D genes are given only for firm matches. Clone size is given for some rows only: seen once, a few or many times, or a class if the clone is expanded.

>NA|TRBV4-1|TRBJ2-1|NA
CASSFRDDIFYNEQFF
TGCGCCAGCAGCTTCCGGGACGATATTTTTTACAATGAGCAGTTCTTC
>NA|TRBV30|TRBJ1-3|many
CAWMRQGTGNTIYF
TGTGCCTGGATGCGGCAGGGAACTGGAAACACCATATATTTT
>NA|TRBV27|TRBJ2-2|many
CASSLWGSGYTGELFF
TGTGCCAGCAGTTTATGGGGTAGCGGTTACACCGGGGAGCTGTTTTTT
>NA|TRBV18|TRBJ2-1|NA
CASSFQGLRRNSEQFF
TGTGCCAGCTCATTCCAGGGACTGCGGCGTAACAGTGAGCAGTTCTTC
>NA|TRBV15|TRBJ2-1|few
CATSREGRSYNEQFF
TGTGCCACCAGCAGAGAGGGCCGATCCTACAATGAGCAGTTCTTC
>TRBD2|TRBV7-6|TRBJ2-1|many
CASSFPPSGGNEQFF
TGTGCCAGCAGCTTCCCCCCTAGCGGGGGGAATGAGCAGTTCTTC
>TRBD1|TRBV12-5|TRBJ1-1|many
CASGTGTGHLNTEAFF
TGTGCTAGCGGAACCGGGACAGGGCACTTGAACACTGAAGCTTTCTTT
>NA|TRBV12-2|TRBJ2-1|few
CASRLVRRGAGDGYNEQFF
TGTGCAAGTCGCTTAGTGAGGAGGGGAGCGGGAGATGGTTACAATGAGCAGTTCTTC
>NA|TRBV7-2|TRBJ1-5|many
CASSSRTGNQPQHF
TGTGCCAGCAGCTCCCGGACGGGCAATCAGCCCCAGCATTTT
>NA|TRBV20-1|TRBJ2-2|many
CSARGAAGQNTGELFF
TGCAGTGCTAGAGGGGCGGCCGGACAGAACACCGGGGAGCTGTTTTTT
>NA|TRBV7-9|TRBJ2-5|few
CASSGVGETQYF
TGTGCCAGCTCCGGAGTGGGAGAGACCCAGTACTTC
>TRBD1|TRBV12-3/TRBV12-4|TRBJ2-4|NA
CASSPRDRGLYIQYF
TGTGCCAGCAGCCCTCGGGACAGGGGGCTGTACATTCAGTACTTC
>TRBD1|TRBV7-8|TRBJ2-7|NA
CASSAWDRGLYEQYF
TGTGCCAGCAGCGCATGGGACAGGGGTCTGTACGAGCAGTACTTC
>TRBD2|TRBV5-4|TRBJ2-3|few
CASSLGQGLAGGPADTQYF
TGTGCCAGCAGCTTGGGACAGGGACTAGCGGGGGGGCCGGCAGATACGCAGTATTTT
>NA|TRBV11-2|TRBJ1-1|many
CASSLEHKAFF
TGTGCCAGCAGCTTAGAACACAAAGCTTTCTTT
>NA|TRBV20-1|TRBJ2-1|few
CSARDQRQATGEQFF
TGCAGTGCTAGAGATCAGAGACAGGCGACGGGTGAGCAGTTCTTC
>NA|TRBV7-9|TRBJ1-1|few
CASSLSRGYNTEAFF
TGTGCCAGCAGCTTATCCCGGGGCTACAACACTGAAGCTTTCTTT
>NA|TRBV28|TRBJ2-7|many
CASSLSPSLAEQYF
TGTGCCAGCAGTTTAAGTCCCTCCCTCGCGGAGCAGTACTTC
>NA|TRBV6-6|TRBJ2-1|many
CASSYSRANEQFF
TGTGCCAGCAGTTACTCGCGAGCGAATGAGCAGTTCTTC
>NA|TRBV20-1|TRBJ2-7|few
CSAMGEPKGQYF
TGCAGTGCAATGGGTGAACCTAAGGGGCAGTACTTC
>NA|TRBV5-1|TRBJ2-1|NA
CATARGSGEPFYNEQFF
TGCGCCACAGCGAGGGGGAGCGGAGAGCCCTTCTACAATGAGCAGTTCTTC
>NA|TRBV3-1|TRBJ1-1|NA
CASSQGPGQKNTEAFF
TGTGCCAGCAGCCAAGGGCCTGGACAGAAGAACACTGAAGCTTTCTTT
>NA|TRBV7-2|TRBJ2-2|NA
CASSLSPGDTGELFF
TGTGCCAGCAGCTTAAGTCCGGGGGACACCGGGGAGCTGTTTTTT
>NA|TRBV9|TRBJ2-3|few
CASSSPSPELPSTDTQYF
TGTGCCAGCAGCAGCCCCTCCCCGGAACTTCCTAGCACAGATACGCAGTATTTT
>NA|TRBV5-1|TRBJ2-5|few
CASSLATGADPQAQYF
TGCGCCAGCAGCTTGGCGACAGGTGCCGACCCTCAGGCCCAGTACTTC
>NA|TRBV9|TRBJ2-3|NA
CASSVSGPSNTQYF
TGTGCCAGCAGCGTGAGCGGTCCCTCGAATACGCAGTATTTT
>NA|TRBV25-1|TRBJ1-5|many
CASSESGYQPQHF
TGTGCCAGCAGTGAATCGGGGTACCAGCCCCAGCATTTT
>NA|TRBV6-4|TRBJ2-1|NA
CASSDWGEGNEQFF
TGTGCCAGCAGTGACTGGGGGGAAGGCAATGAGCAGTTCTTC
>TRBD1|TRBV7-2|TRBJ2-7|few
CASSTRGQGITYEQYF
TGTGCCAGCAGCACCCGGGGACAGGGAATAACCTACGAGCAGTACTTC
>NA|TRBV7-2|TRBJ2-7|once
CASSLLGGGGDEQYF
TGTGCCAGCAGCCTCCTTGGGGGAGGGGGCGATGAGCAGTACTTC
>TRBD1|TRBV27|TRBJ2-3|many
CASSGAGTGVTDTQYF
TGTGCCAGCAGTGGAGCCGGGACAGGGGTGACAGATACGCAGTATTTT
>TRBD1|TRBV4-1|TRBJ1-2|NA
CASSLSGTGIYYGYTF
TGCGCCAGCAGCTTATCCGGGACAGGGATATACTATGGCTACACCTTC
>TRBD2|TRBV19|TRBJ2-2|few
CASHGLAGGTGEMFF
TGTGCCAGTCATGGACTAGCGGGAGGCACCGGGGAGATGTTTTTT
>NA|TRBV7-9|TRBJ1-3|many
CASSSRVFSGNTIYF
TGTGCCAGCAGCTCCCGGGTCTTCTCTGGAAACACCATATATTTT
>TRBD2|TRBV11-2|TRBJ2-1|few
CASSQRGVLHNEQFF
TGTGCCAGCAGCCAGCGGGGGGTCCTCCACAATGAGCAGTTCTTC
>NA|TRBV11-3|TRBJ1-1|few
CASSLQGPGNTEAFF
TGTGCCAGCAGCTTACAGGGCCCAGGGAACACTGAAGCTTTCTTT
>TRBD1|TRBV20-1|TRBJ1-1|few
CSARGGTGMNTEAFF
TGCAGTGCTAGGGGGGGGACAGGGATGAACACTGAAGCTTTCTTT
>NA|TRBV6-1|TRBJ2-3|NA
CASSGQAAVPTDTQYF
TGTGCCAGCAGTGGGCAAGCGGCGGTGCCCACAGATACGCAGTATTTT
>TRBD2|TRBV14|TRBJ2-3|many
CASSQGRNSGSADTQYF
TGTGCCAGCAGCCAAGGCCGGAATAGCGGGAGTGCAGATACGCAGTATTTT
>NA|TRBV5-6|TRBJ2-7|many
CASSLNVGPYEQYF
TGTGCCAGCAGCCTCAACGTAGGACCCTACGAGCAGTACTTC
>NA|TRBV7-9|TRBJ2-3|many
CASSWWLAGSEGTDTQYF
TGTGCCAGCAGTTGGTGGCTAGCCGGATCGGAGGGCACAGATACGCAGTATTTT
>NA|TRBV28|TRBJ2-7|few
CASRTSYEQYF
TGTGCCAGCAGGACCTCCTACGAGCAGTACTTC
>NA|TRBV7-9|TRBJ1-1|medium-sized
CASSYTRGTEAFF
TGTGCCAGCAGTTATACGAGGGGCACTGAAGCTTTCTTT
>NA|TRBV20-1|TRBJ2-7|NA
CSATIQDGHEQYF
TGCAGTGCTACCATTCAGGACGGCCACGAGCAGTACTTC
>NA|TRBV5-1|TRBJ2-5|few
CASSLTGSETQYF
TGCGCCAGCAGCTTGACAGGGTCGGAGACCCAGTACTTC
>TRBD1|TRBV5-1|TRBJ1-1|NA
CASSYGQGINTEAFF
TGCGCCAGCAGCTATGGACAGGGCATCAACACTGAAGCTTTCTTT
>NA|TRBV14|TRBJ1-1|few
CASSQGVNTEAFF
TGTGCCAGCAGCCAAGGGGTAAACACTGAAGCTTTCTTT
>TRBD1|TRBV7-2|TRBJ1-6|NA
CASSLFRGDNSPLHF
TGTGCCAGCAGCTTATTCAGGGGGGATAATTCACCCCTCCACTTT
>TRBD2|TRBV5-4|TRBJ2-1|NA
CASSLGGVSYNEQFF
TGTGCCAGCAGCCTGGGGGGGGTCTCCTACAATGAGCAGTTCTTC
>NA|TRBV27|TRBJ1-5|NA
CASSPYSWGPNQPQHF
TGTGCCAGCAGTCCCTACTCTTGGGGGCCCAATCAGCCCCAGCATTTT
>NA|TRBV7-8|TRBJ2-7|few
CASSSRQYSYEQYF
TGTGCCAGCAGCTCGAGACAGTATTCCTACGAGCAGTACTTC
>NA|TRBV6-2/TRBV6-3|TRBJ1-1|few
CASSPGGSPNTEAFF
TGTGCCAGCAGTCCGGGCGGGTCCCCGAACACTGAAGCTTTCTTT
>NA|TRBV7-2|TRBJ1-1|many
CASSLGAGQAFF
TGTGCCAGCAGCTTAGGGGCAGGGCAAGCTTTCTTT
>TRBD2|TRBV29-1|TRBJ2-1|many
CSHGLAPGEQFF
TGCAGCCATGGACTAGCACCAGGGGAGCAGTTCTTC
>NA|TRBV25-1|TRBJ1-6|many
CASSGPRDSPLHF
TGTGCCAGCAGCGGACCTAGGGATTCACCCCTCCACTTT